Sequencing of this TCR beta chain was carried out in a study of tumor-infiltrating lymphocytes in oesophageal squamous cell carcinoma. TCRdb reanalysed the PCR reads using MiXCR and keeps one entry per CDR3 protein. The sample records approximately 22,000 distinct CDR3 sequences, about a third being singletons. Germline-derived CDR1 and CDR2 are MNHNS and SASEGT. The J segment lost 0 bases and the V segment lost 7 bases, leaving 17 bases of the junction unmatched. The CDR3 runs to 18 residues. This clonotype is classed as medium-sized. Source material: esophageal tumor tissue. The origin of this receptor is a female donor with esophageal squamous cell carcinoma. The V and J genes are TRBV6-1 and TRBJ1-1; 7 nucleotides agree with TRBD1. The CDR3 region has the DNA TGTGCCAGCACCCCAGGAAGGGGGCGAAGATGGATGAACACTGAAGCTTTCTTT. Amino acid sequence: CASTPGRGRRWMNTEAFF.